Listed below are T cell receptor beta chains from one sample, sequenced in a study of T-cell memory formation after mild COVID-19. TCRdb redid the calling of the 5' RACE reads with MiXCR, one entry per CDR3 protein. The sample includes around 510,000 distinct CDR3 sequences, roughly 20% seen only once; the top ten take under 8.5%. The sequenced material came from PBMCs or a T cell subset sorted from them (not recorded which). These receptors originate from an adult woman who had mild COVID-19 (a few samples of this study predate the infection). Cell type and time point are not known. Both conserved end residues are part of each CDR3. Fields, in order: J gene, V gene, clone size, D gene, CDR3 protein, CDR3 DNA. A D gene is named only where the DNA matches it firmly. The size field is filled for only some rows; it gives once, few, many or a size class.

J gene: TRBJ2-7
V gene: TRBV3-1
clone size: few
D gene: NA
CDR3 protein: CASSRGGHEQYF
CDR3 DNA: TGTGCCAGCAGCCGGGGGGGCCACGAGCAGTACTTC

J gene: TRBJ1-4
V gene: TRBV5-1
clone size: NA
D gene: NA
CDR3 protein: CASSLGITGNNEKLFF
CDR3 DNA: TGCGCCAGCAGCTTGGGAATCACTGGGAATAATGAAAAACTGTTTTTT

J gene: TRBJ2-3
V gene: TRBV5-1
clone size: few
D gene: NA
CDR3 protein: CASSFTSGTADTQYF
CDR3 DNA: TGCGCCAGCAGTTTTACCTCAGGGACGGCAGATACGCAGTATTTT

J gene: TRBJ2-3
V gene: TRBV7-2
clone size: NA
D gene: NA
CDR3 protein: CASSPEVPDTQYF
CDR3 DNA: TGTGCCAGCAGCCCAGAGGTCCCAGATACGCAGTATTTT

J gene: TRBJ1-1
V gene: TRBV6-1
clone size: NA
D gene: NA
CDR3 protein: CATSGQHTEAFF
CDR3 DNA: TGTGCGACGTCCGGGCAGCACACTGAAGCTTTCTTT

J gene: TRBJ2-7
V gene: TRBV12-3/TRBV12-4
clone size: few
D gene: NA
CDR3 protein: CASSLVGDGSYEQYF
CDR3 DNA: TGTGCCAGCAGTTTGGTGGGTGACGGTTCCTACGAGCAGTACTTC

J gene: TRBJ1-4
V gene: TRBV12-3/TRBV12-4
clone size: few
D gene: TRBD1
CDR3 protein: CASSRTGKSEKLFF
CDR3 DNA: TGTGCCAGCAGTAGGACAGGGAAAAGCGAAAAACTGTTTTTT

J gene: TRBJ2-7
V gene: TRBV24-1
clone size: NA
D gene: NA
CDR3 protein: CATSDYRSETQGTTKQYF
CDR3 DNA: TGTGCCACCAGTGATTACCGTTCCGAAACACAGGGGACTACGAAGCAGTACTTC

J gene: TRBJ2-1
V gene: TRBV20-1
clone size: NA
D gene: TRBD2
CDR3 protein: CSAKGSFGLAGTEQFF
CDR3 DNA: TGCAGTGCTAAGGGTTCCTTTGGATTAGCGGGGACTGAGCAGTTCTTC

J gene: TRBJ2-1
V gene: TRBV7-9
clone size: NA
D gene: NA
CDR3 protein: CASSRLGPEPLEQFF
CDR3 DNA: TGTGCCAGCAGCCGCCTCGGACCCGAGCCACTTGAGCAGTTCTTC

J gene: TRBJ2-1
V gene: TRBV14
clone size: once
D gene: TRBD2
CDR3 protein: CASSQPLAGYNEQFF
CDR3 DNA: TGTGCCAGCAGCCAACCACTAGCGGGCTACAATGAGCAGTTCTTC